This T cell receptor beta chain came from a study of blood T cell repertoires in COVID-19. Study details: There were acute and convalescent COVID-19 samples, and they came from the United States, Italy and Spain.

Generated by immunoSEQ multiplex PCR, the TCRdb table keeps only in-frame clones and is missing some. The repertoire holds roughly 700,000 clones, about nine tenths seen once, with around 0.3% in the top ten. This TCR was sampled from a young woman with acute or convalescent COVID-19. The sequenced material came from peripheral blood.

CDR3 region: CASILVRVSGAQHF. In nucleotides, the CDR3 is TGTGCCAGCATCCTCGTAAGGGTTTCAGGGGCCCAGCATTTT. The chain recombines TRBV5-8 with TRBJ1-5; D might be TRBD1 (6 bases). The CDR3 runs to 14 residues. V lost 6 bases and J 11 bases, leaving 21 bases between the germline ends. The germline V gene has CDR1 SGHTS and CDR2 YDEGEE.